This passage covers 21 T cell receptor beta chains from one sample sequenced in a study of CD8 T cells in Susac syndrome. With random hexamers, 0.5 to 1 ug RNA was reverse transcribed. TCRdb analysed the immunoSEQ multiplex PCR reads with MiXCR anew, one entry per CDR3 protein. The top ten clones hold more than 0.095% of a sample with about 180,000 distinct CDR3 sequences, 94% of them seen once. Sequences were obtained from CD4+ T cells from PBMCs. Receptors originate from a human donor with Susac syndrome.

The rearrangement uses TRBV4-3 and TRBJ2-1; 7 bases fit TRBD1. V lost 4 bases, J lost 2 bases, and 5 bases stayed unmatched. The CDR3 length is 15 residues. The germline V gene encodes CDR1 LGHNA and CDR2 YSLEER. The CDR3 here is CASSRGGQTYNEQFF. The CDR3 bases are TGCGCCAGCAGCCGAGGGGGCCAAACCTACAATGAGCAGTTCTTC.

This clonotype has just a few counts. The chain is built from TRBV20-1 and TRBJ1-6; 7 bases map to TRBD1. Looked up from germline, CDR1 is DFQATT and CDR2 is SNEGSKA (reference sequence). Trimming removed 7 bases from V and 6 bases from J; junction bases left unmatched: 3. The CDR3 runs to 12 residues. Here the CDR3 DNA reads TGCAGTGGGGGACAGCCTAATTCACCCCTCCACTTT. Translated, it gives CSGGQPNSPLHF.

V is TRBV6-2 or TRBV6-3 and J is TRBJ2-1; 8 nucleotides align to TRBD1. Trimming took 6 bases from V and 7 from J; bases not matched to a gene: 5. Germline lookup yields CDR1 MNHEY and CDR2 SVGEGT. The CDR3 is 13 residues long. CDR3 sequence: CASRSTGVNEQFF. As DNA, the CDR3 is TGTGCCAGCAGATCGACAGGGGTGAATGAGCAGTTCTTC.

The CDR3 is CATSRDQGAVSPLHF. In nucleotides, the CDR3 is TGTGCCACCAGCAGAGATCAGGGGGCAGTATCACCCCTCCACTTT. The chain links TRBV15 to TRBJ1-6; 8 bases are shared with TRBD1. V lost 0 bases to trimming and J lost 10 bases; unmatched junction nucleotides: 5. The CDR3 consists of 15 residues. The germline V gene encodes CDR1 LNHNV and CDR2 YYDKDF (reference sequence). Supplemented by reference TRBV15 and TRBJ1-6, the full variable domain reads DAMVIQNPRYQVTQFGKPVTLSCSQTLNHNVMYWYQQKSSQAPKLLFHYYDKDFNNEADTPDNFQSRRPNTSFCFLDIRSPGLGDTAMYLCATSRDQGAVSPLHFGNGTRLTVT.

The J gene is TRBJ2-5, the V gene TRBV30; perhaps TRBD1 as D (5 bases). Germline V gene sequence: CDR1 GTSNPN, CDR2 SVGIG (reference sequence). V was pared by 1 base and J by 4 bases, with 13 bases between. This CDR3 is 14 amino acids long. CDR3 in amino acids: CAWSDPSGIETQYF. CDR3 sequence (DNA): TGTGCCTGGAGTGACCCCTCAGGGATAGAGACCCAGTACTTC.

This CDR3 is CASSVAGWEYGNTIYF. The CDR3 bases are TGTGCCAGCAGCGTGGCGGGGTGGGAGTATGGAAACACCATATATTTT. The gene calls are TRBV9 and TRBJ1-3; D unclear. The V end lost 2 bases, the J end lost 3 bases, and 15 bases lay between the germline ends. This CDR3 is 16 amino acids long. The germline V gene encodes CDR1 SGDLS and CDR2 YYNGEE.

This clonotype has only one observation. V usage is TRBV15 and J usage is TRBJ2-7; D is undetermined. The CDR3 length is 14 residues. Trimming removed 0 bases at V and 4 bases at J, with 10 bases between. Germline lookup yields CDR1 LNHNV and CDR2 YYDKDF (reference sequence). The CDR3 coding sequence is TGTGCCACCAGCAGAGATTACCAGCAGTACGAGCAGTACTTC. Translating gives CATSRDYQQYEQYF.

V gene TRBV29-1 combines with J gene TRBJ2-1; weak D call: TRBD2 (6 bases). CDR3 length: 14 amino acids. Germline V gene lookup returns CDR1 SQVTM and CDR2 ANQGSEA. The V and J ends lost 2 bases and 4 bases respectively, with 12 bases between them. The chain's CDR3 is CSVERDLWYNEQFF. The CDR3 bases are TGCAGCGTTGAAAGGGACTTATGGTACAATGAGCAGTTCTTC.

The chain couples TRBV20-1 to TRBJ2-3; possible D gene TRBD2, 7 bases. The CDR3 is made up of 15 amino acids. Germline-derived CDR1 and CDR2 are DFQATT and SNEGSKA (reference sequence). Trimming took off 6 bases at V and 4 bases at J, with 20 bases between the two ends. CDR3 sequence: CSAGLTGGSSDTQYF. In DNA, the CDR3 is TGCAGTGCCGGATTGACGGGGGGCAGTTCAGATACGCAGTATTTT.

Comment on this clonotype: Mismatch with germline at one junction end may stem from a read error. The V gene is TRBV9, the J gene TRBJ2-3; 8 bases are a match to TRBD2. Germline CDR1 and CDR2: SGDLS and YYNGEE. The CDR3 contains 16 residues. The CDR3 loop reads CASSVVGGGSKDTQYF. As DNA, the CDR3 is TGCGCCAGCAGCGTAGTCGGCGGGGGGAGTAAAGATACGCAGTATTTT.

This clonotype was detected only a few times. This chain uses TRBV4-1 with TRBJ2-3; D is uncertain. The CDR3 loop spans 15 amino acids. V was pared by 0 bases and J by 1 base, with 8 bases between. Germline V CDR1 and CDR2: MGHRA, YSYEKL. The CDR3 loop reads CASSQESDRTDTQYF. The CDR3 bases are TGCGCCAGCAGCCAAGAGTCCGACCGCACAGATACGCAGTATTTT.

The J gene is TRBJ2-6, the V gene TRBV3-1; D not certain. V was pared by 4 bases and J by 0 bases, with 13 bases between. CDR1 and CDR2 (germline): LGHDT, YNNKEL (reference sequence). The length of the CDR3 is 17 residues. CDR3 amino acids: CASSPTSLSSGANVLTF. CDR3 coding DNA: TGTGCCAGCAGCCCCACGAGCCTAAGCTCTGGGGCCAACGTCCTGACTTTC. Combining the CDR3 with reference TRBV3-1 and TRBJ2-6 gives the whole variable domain DTAVSQTPKYLVTQMGNDKSIKCEQNLGHDTMYWYKQDSKKFLKIMFSYNNKELIINETVPNRFSPKSPDKAHLNLHINSLELGDSAVYFCASSPTSLSSGANVLTFGAGSRLTVL.

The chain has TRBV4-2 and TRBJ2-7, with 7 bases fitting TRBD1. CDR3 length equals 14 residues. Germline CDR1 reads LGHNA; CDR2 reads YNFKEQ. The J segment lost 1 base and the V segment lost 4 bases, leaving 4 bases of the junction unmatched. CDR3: CASSRRDRSYEQYF. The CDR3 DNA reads TGTGCCAGCAGCCGCCGGGACAGATCCTACGAGCAGTACTTC.

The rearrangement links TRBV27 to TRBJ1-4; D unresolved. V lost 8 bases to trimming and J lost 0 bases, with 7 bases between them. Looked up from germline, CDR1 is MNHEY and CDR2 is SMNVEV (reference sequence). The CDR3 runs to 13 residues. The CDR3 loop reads CASCGATNEKLFF. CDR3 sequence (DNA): TGTGCCAGCTGCGGGGCAACTAATGAAAAACTGTTTTTT.

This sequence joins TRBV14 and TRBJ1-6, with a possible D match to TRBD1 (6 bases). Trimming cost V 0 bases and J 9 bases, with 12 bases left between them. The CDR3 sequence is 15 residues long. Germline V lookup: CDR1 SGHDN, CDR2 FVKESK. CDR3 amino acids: CASSQDSRGSSPLHF. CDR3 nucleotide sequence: TGTGCCAGCAGCCAAGATTCCAGGGGAAGTTCACCCCTCCACTTT.

CDR3 region: CAWIVLGTGRYEQYF. CDR3 DNA: TGTGCCTGGATTGTACTTGGGACAGGGAGGTACGAGCAGTACTTC. V and J are TRBV30 and TRBJ2-7; TRBD1 aligns across 9 bases. The CDR3 runs to 15 residues. V lost 4 bases, J lost 4 bases, and 11 bases stayed unmatched. In germline, CDR1 is GTSNPN, CDR2 SVGIG (reference sequence).

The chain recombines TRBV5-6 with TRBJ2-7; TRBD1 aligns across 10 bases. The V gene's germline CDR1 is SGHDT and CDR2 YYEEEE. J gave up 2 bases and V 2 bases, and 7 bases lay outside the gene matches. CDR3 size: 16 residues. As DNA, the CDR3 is TGTGCCAGCAGCTTAGGGGGGACAGGGGCGACCTACGAGCAGTACTTC. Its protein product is CASSLGGTGATYEQYF.

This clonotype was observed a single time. Here the CDR3 reads CASSQEVPEKLFF. CDR3 DNA sequence: TGCGCCAGCAGCCAAGAGGTCCCAGAAAAACTGTTTTTT. The chain is built from TRBV4-3 and TRBJ1-4; D gene unclear. CDR3 length: 13 amino acids. V shed 0 bases and J shed 8 bases, with 7 bases lying between them. Germline CDR1 is LGHNA and CDR2 is YSLEER.

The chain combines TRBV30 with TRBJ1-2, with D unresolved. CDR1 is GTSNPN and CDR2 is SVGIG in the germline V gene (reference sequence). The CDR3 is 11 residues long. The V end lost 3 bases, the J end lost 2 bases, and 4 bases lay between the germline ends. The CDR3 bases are TGTGCCTGGAGCTCGAACTATGGCTACACCTTC. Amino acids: CAWSSNYGYTF.

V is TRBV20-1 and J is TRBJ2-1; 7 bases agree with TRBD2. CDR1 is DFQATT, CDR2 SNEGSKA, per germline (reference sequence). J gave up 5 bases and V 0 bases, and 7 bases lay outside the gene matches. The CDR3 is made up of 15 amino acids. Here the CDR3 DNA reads TGCAGTGCTAGAGATCAGAGTGGGGGGGACAATGAGCAGTTCTTC. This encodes CSARDQSGGDNEQFF.

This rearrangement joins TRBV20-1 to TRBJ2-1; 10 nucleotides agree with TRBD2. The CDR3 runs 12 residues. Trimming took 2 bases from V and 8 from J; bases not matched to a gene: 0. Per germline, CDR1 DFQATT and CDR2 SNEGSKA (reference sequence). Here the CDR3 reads CSARLAGDEQFF. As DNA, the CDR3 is TGCAGTGCTAGACTAGCGGGGGATGAGCAGTTCTTC.